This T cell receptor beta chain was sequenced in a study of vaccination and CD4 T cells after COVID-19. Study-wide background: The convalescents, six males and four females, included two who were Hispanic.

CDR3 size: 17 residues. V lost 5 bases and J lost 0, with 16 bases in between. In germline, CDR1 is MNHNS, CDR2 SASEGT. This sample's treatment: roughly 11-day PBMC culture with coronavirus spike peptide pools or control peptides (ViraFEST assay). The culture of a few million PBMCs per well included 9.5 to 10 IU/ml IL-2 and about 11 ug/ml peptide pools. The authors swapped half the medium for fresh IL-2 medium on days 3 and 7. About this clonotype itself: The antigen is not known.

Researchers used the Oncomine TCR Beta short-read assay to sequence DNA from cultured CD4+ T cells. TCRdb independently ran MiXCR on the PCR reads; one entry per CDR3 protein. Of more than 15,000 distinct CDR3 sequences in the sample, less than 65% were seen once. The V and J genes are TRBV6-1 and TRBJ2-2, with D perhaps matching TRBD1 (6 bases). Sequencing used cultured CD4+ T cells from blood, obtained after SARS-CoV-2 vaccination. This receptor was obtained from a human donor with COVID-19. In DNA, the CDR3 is TGTGCCAGCAGTAACAGGGATCGGAACGCGAACACCGGGGAGCTGTTTTTT. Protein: CASSNRDRNANTGELFF.